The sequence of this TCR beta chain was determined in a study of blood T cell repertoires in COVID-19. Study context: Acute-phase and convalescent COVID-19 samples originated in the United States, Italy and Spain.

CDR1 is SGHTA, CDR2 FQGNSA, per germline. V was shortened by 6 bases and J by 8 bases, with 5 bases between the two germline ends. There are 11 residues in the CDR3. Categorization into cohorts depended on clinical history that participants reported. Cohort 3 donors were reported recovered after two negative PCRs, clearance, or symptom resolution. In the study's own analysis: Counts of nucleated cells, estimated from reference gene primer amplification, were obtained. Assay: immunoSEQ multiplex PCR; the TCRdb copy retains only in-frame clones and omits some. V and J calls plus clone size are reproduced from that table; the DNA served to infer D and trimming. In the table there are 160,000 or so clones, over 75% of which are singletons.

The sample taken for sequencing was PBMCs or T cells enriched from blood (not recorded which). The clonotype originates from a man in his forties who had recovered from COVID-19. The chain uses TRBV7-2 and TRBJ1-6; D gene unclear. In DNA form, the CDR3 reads TGTGCCAGCAGTCGAGATTCACCCCTCCACTTT. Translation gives CASSRDSPLHF.